This T cell receptor (beta chain) appears in the sequencing data of a study of cytomegalovirus exposure and HLA in healthy donors. For the study at large: Unique TCRs from HLA-typed donors, 85 million to 100 million of them, were held in an early data release.

The CDR3 spans 18 residues. J gave up 2 bases and V 4 bases, and 6 bases lay outside the gene matches. Germline V lookup: CDR1 SGHDT, CDR2 YYEEEE. About this clone itself: What it binds is not known.

Study observations and caveats: An analysis done earlier found most TCR beta V segments productive about 90% or about 30% of the time.

PCR involved 60 Vbeta and 13 Jbeta primers. Some clones are missing from TCRdb's copy, which holds only in-frame ones; the method was immunoSEQ multiplex PCR. There are roughly 190,000 clones in the sample; approximately 82% occur only once, and roughly 1.7% lies in the top ten. The sequenced material came from PBMCs. This sequence originates from a man aged 35 to 55 in good health and CMV-seropositive. The gene calls are TRBV5-6 and TRBJ2-4; 16 nucleotides align to TRBD2. Written as DNA, the CDR3 is TGTGCCAGCAGCCTGGGGACTAGCGGGAGGGTCACCAAAAACATTCAGTACTTC. Residues: CASSLGTSGRVTKNIQYF.